Below, 15 T cell receptor beta chains from the same sample are listed, as sequenced in a study of blood T cell repertoires in COVID-19 (dated by TCRdb to between 2020 and 2021). Library preparation was by the immunoSEQ multiplex PCR assay. The table was pulled from immuneACCESS by TCRdb, which kept in-frame rearrangements only. Such tables lose some clones; where checked, under half of the loss comes from unresolved V genes, and the rest has no known cause. Within this sample are fewer than 90,000 clones, with roughly four fifths of them counted one time only. The ten largest make up over 35% of the sample. Material for sequencing was peripheral blood. All receptors derive from a man between 70 and 80 years old with acute or convalescent COVID-19.

The V gene is TRBV27, the J gene TRBJ2-1; no firm D call. Germline CDR1 is MNHEY and CDR2 is SMNVEV (reference sequence). Trimming took 3 bases from V and 4 from J, leaving 7 bases between them. The CDR3 is 13 residues long. The CDR3 DNA reads TGTGCCAGCAGTTTCGATGCGTACAATGAGCAGTTCTTC. This encodes CASSFDAYNEQFF.

In this sample, this clone turned up once. This could be a read error, since a much larger clone is one nucleotide away. J is TRBJ2-2 and V is TRBV5-4; perhaps TRBD1 as D (5 bases). This CDR3 has 13 amino acids. V was pared by 6 bases and J by 1 base, with 7 bases between. Per germline, CDR1 SGHNT and CDR2 YYREEE (reference sequence). CDR3 protein: CASTGQNTGELFF. CDR3 nucleotide sequence: TGTGCCAGCACCGGACAGAACACCGGGGAGCTGTTTTTT.

This chain uses TRBV7-2 with TRBJ1-2; 9 bases line up with TRBD1. V was clipped by 0 bases and J by 8 bases; unmatched bases: 10. There are 16 residues in the CDR3. Germline V gene sequence: CDR1 SGHTA, CDR2 FQGNSA. CDR3 in amino acids: CASSLAGAGTGYGYTF. CDR3 sequence (DNA): TGTGCCAGCAGCTTAGCTGGTGCCGGGACAGGGTACGGCTACACCTTC.

This clone has just a few counts. The V gene is TRBV19, the J gene TRBJ2-5; weak D call: TRBD2 (5 bases). The CDR3 sequence is 11 residues long. Germline CDR1 reads LNHDA; CDR2 reads SQIVND (reference sequence). The V and J ends lost 10 bases and 5 bases respectively, with 11 bases between them. CDR3 in DNA: TGTGCCACCCGAAGGGAGGAGACCCAGTACTTC. Protein sequence: CATRREETQYF.

The CDR3 DNA reads TGCGCCAGCAGCTTGGTGGCAGGGGGCTACAATGAGCAGTTCTTC. Its protein is CASSLVAGGYNEQFF. V is TRBV5-1 and J is TRBJ2-1; TRBD1 matches at 7 bases. This CDR3 region has 15 residues. Trimming took 0 bases from V and 3 from J; bases not matched to a gene: 3. Germline V gene data show CDR1 as SGHRS and CDR2 as YFSETQ. Variable domain in full (rest from reference TRBV5-1 and TRBJ2-1): KAGVTQTPRYLIKTRGQQVTLSCSPISGHRSVSWYQQTPGQGLQFLFEYFSETQRNKGNFPGRFSGRQFSNSRSEMNVSTLELGDSALYLCASSLVAGGYNEQFFGPGTRLTVL.

This sequence joins TRBV28 and TRBJ2-3; tentatively, D is TRBD1 (6 bases). Germline V gene sequence: CDR1 MDHEN, CDR2 SYDVKM. The CDR3 consists of 16 residues. The V and J ends lost 8 bases and 2 bases respectively, with 20 bases between them. The CDR3 loop is CASRQGGGLNTDTQYF. CDR3 nucleotides: TGTGCCAGCCGCCAAGGGGGTGGGCTCAACACAGATACGCAGTATTTT.

The chain recombines TRBV25-1 with TRBJ2-1, with TRBD2 identical over 7 bases. CDR3 length: 14 residues. The J segment lost 6 bases and the V segment lost 6 bases, leaving 8 bases of the junction unmatched. Per germline, CDR1 MGHDK and CDR2 SYGVNS. CDR3: CASRLGLNTNEQFF. CDR3 nucleotide sequence: TGTGCCAGCAGACTGGGACTAAACACCAATGAGCAGTTCTTC.

This chain connects TRBV7-8 to TRBJ1-5; a possible D gene is TRBD1 (6 bases). Germline V gene data show CDR1 as SGHVS and CDR2 as FQNEAQ. The length of the CDR3 is 15 residues. The germline V and J ends were trimmed by 1 base and 4 bases, with 11 bases remaining between them. This chain's CDR3 is CASSLEGGRNQPQHF. CDR3 nucleotide sequence: TGTGCCAGCAGCTTAGAGGGGGGGCGGAATCAGCCCCAGCATTTT.

This chain connects TRBV18 to TRBJ2-1; the match to TRBD2 covers 13 bases. CDR1 is KGHSH, CDR2 LQKENI, per germline. J was trimmed by 4 bases and V by 6 bases; bases with no gene match: 9. The CDR3 sequence is 17 residues long. The CDR3 protein is CASSPGPTSGGYNEQFF. The CDR3 bases are TGTGCCAGCTCCCCAGGGCCGACTAGCGGGGGGTACAATGAGCAGTTCTTC.

This clone showed up just a few times. This CDR3 is CASSLSQGADNEQFF. CDR3 bases: TGTGCCAGCAGCCTATCCCAGGGGGCTGACAATGAGCAGTTCTTC. The J gene is TRBJ2-1, the V gene TRBV7-8; 8 bases are shared with TRBD1. CDR1 is SGHVS and CDR2 is FQNEAQ in the germline V gene. With V trimmed by 5 bases and J by 5 bases, 8 bases remained unmatched. This CDR3 is 15 amino acids long.

The chain couples TRBV10-3 to TRBJ1-1; TRBD1 is a possible D gene (6 bases). V lost 3 bases and J 8 bases, leaving 7 bases between the germline ends. The CDR3 consists of 11 residues. CDR1 and CDR2 (germline): ENHRY, SYGVKD. CDR3 residues: CAISEQGEAFF. The CDR3 nucleotides read TGTGCCATCAGTGAACAGGGCGAAGCTTTCTTT.

The chain uses TRBV19 and TRBJ2-7; the D gene is possibly TRBD1 (6 bases). Germline V lookup: CDR1 LNHDA, CDR2 SQIVND (reference sequence). The CDR3 sequence is 14 residues long. Trimming cost V 6 bases and J 4 bases, with 16 bases left between them. The CDR3 is CASSLGTRGYEQYF. The CDR3 DNA sequence: TGTGCCAGTAGCCTAGGGACAAGGGGATACGAGCAGTACTTC. Using reference TRBV19 and TRBJ2-7 for the parts outside the CDR3, the full variable domain is DGGITQSPKYLFRKEGQNVTLSCEQNLNHDAMYWYRQDPGQGLRLIYYSQIVNDFQKGDIAEGYSVSREKKESFPLTVTSAQKNPTAFYLCASSLGTRGYEQYFGPGTRLTVT.

This clone occurred a few times. The J gene is TRBJ2-7, the V gene TRBV7-2, with 8 bases fitting TRBD2. CDR1 and CDR2 (germline): SGHTA, FQGNSA. The CDR3 length is 15 residues. Trimming at V came to 5 bases and at J to 6 bases, leaving 12 bases not matched to a gene. The DNA for the CDR3 is TGTGCCAGCAGCCCCATCCTTCGGGGGGGGGCCGAGCAGTACTTC. Translation: CASSPILRGGAEQYF.

The chain combines TRBV5-1 with TRBJ2-7, with 8 bases lining up with TRBD1. This CDR3 spans 13 amino acids. The V gene's germline CDR1 is SGHRS and CDR2 YFSETQ. J gave up 5 bases and V 1 base, and 2 bases lay outside the gene matches. The CDR3 is CASSLPGGDEQYF. The CDR3 region has the DNA TGCGCCAGCAGCTTGCCAGGGGGCGACGAGCAGTACTTC.

The chain is built from TRBV6-5 and TRBJ2-1, with D possibly matching TRBD2 (5 bases). The CDR3 sequence is 15 residues long. Germline V gene sequence: CDR1 MNHEY, CDR2 SVGAGI. Trimming shortened V by 0 bases and J by 6 bases, and 12 bases separated the two germline ends. In nucleotides, the CDR3 is TGTGCCAGCAGTTACTCACGCCTAGCTGGCAATGAGCAGTTCTTC. It encodes CASSYSRLAGNEQFF.